These T cell receptor beta chains were read from a single sample in a study of tumor-infiltrating lymphocytes in primary liver carcinoma. TCRdb re-called the multiplex PCR reads through MiXCR, storing one row per CDR3 protein. The sample lists about 320,000 distinct CDR3 sequences, over 55% occurring once. The specimen sequenced was peripheral blood. All receptors come from a man aged 35 to 55 with primary liver carcinoma and hepatitis B virus infection. Each CDR3 is given with its conserved first and last residue. D genes are given only for firm matches. A clone size is listed for some rows: how often the clone was seen (once, few, many), or a class if it is expanded.

cdr3_nt	cdr3_aa	clone_size	d_call	v_call	j_call
TGTGCCAGCAGTGGTCCTGGGATCGGCTACACCTTC	CASSGPGIGYTF	many	.	TRBV12-3/TRBV12-4	TRBJ1-2
TGTGCCAGCAGCTTAGGATCAAGGGGCTACACCTTC	CASSLGSRGYTF	.	.	TRBV5-4	TRBJ1-2
TGTAGCAGCGGTGGGGGGACGAGGCAGCCCCAGCATTTT	CSSGGGTRQPQHF	.	.	TRBV12-3/TRBV12-4	TRBJ1-5
TGCAGCGTTGACGACAGGGATCAGCCCCAGCATTTT	CSVDDRDQPQHF	many	TRBD1	TRBV29-1	TRBJ1-5
TGTGCCAGCAGTCGTCGGGGAGGGGGAGGGCCAGTAGATACGCAGTACTTT	CASSRRGGGGPVDTQYF	.	.	TRBV12-3/TRBV12-4	TRBJ2-3
TGCGCCAGCAGCTCGGACAGGGGAGGCTACGAGCAGTACTTC	CASSSDRGGYEQYF	.	TRBD1	TRBV5-1	TRBJ2-7
TGTGCCAGCAGCTTAGCGTATGGGCACCAAGAGACCCAGTACTTC	CASSLAYGHQETQYF	few	.	TRBV7-8	TRBJ2-5
TGTGCCAGCAGTTTAGCCACAGGGGGAGGCAATCAGCCCCAGCATTTT	CASSLATGGGNQPQHF	many	TRBD1	TRBV12-3/TRBV12-4	TRBJ1-5
TGTGCCAGCAGTTTGGACGGACTGGGCTACACCTTC	CASSLDGLGYTF	few	.	TRBV6-5	TRBJ1-2
TGTGCCAGCAGCCAAGAGGGTAGCGGCTCCTACGAGCAGTACTTC	CASSQEGSGSYEQYF	.	.	TRBV4-2	TRBJ2-7
TGCGCCAGCAGCTTGATAGGGTACAATGAGCAGTTCTTC	CASSLIGYNEQFF	.	.	TRBV5-1	TRBJ2-1
TGCGCCAGCAGCTTGAGCCCTAGCGGAGATAACTACGAGCAGTACTTC	CASSLSPSGDNYEQYF	.	TRBD2	TRBV5-1	TRBJ2-7
TGCGCCAGCAGCCTGACCCTCCACTTT	CASSLTLHF	many	.	TRBV4-1	TRBJ1-6
TGTGCCTGGGGGGGACTAGCGGGCCTGAGCTCCTACGAGCAGTACTTC	CAWGGLAGLSSYEQYF	few	TRBD2	TRBV30	TRBJ2-7
TGTGCCATCGCCCGGGACAGGGTCGTTGAGCAGTTCTTC	CAIARDRVVEQFF	.	TRBD1	TRBV10-3	TRBJ2-1
TGTGCCAGCAGAGGGGGACTTGCGTCCCATGAGCAGTTCTTC	CASRGGLASHEQFF	.	.	TRBV6-5	TRBJ2-1
TGTGCCACCAAGGAGACACCAAACACCGGGGACCTGTTTTTT	CATKETPNTGDLFF	.	.	TRBV10-3	TRBJ2-2
TGTGCCAGCAGCTTGGTAAGGGCCCGGGAGCTGTTTTTT	CASSLVRARELFF	few	.	TRBV5-6	TRBJ2-2
TGCAGTGCTTTAGATGCGGGAGTAACGGGGTACAATGAGCAGTTCTTC	CSALDAGVTGYNEQFF	.	TRBD2	TRBV20-1	TRBJ2-1
TGTGCCAGCAGCCCTACAGGGATCTCCGATTATGGCTACACCTTC	CASSPTGISDYGYTF	.	.	TRBV7-3	TRBJ1-2
TGTGCCATCAGTTTAGCGGGCAGGGGGCACACCGGGGAGCTGTTCTTT	CAISLAGRGHTGELFF	.	.	TRBV12-3/TRBV12-4	TRBJ2-2
TGTGCCAGCAGCTTTAGCGGGCCCTCCTACGAGCAGTACTTC	CASSFSGPSYEQYF	many	TRBD2	TRBV11-1	TRBJ2-7
TGTGCCAGCAGCGTAGTAATAGGGAATGGCTACACCTTC	CASSVVIGNGYTF	few	.	TRBV9	TRBJ1-2
TGTGCCAGCAGCCGTGCGGCGGAACCAGGGGCTGAAGCTTTCTTT	CASSRAAEPGAEAFF	once	.	TRBV7-3	TRBJ1-1